Included here is one TCR beta chain sequence, with context. Its antigen is as yet unknown. This specimen comes from a study of T cell repertoires in cytomegalovirus infection. Study overall: Well-studied HLA-B-restricted CMV epitopes were used in the study alongside recently identified HLA-C-restricted ones.

TCRdb itself ran the reads through MiXCR, one entry per CDR3 protein. This sample carries about 740,000 distinct CDR3 sequences, roughly 30% of them seen once, and the ten largest clones take roughly 18%. The J segment lost 4 bases and the V segment lost 6 bases, leaving 1 base of the junction unmatched. Germline V gene data show CDR1 as DFQATT and CDR2 as SNEGSKA (reference sequence). The CDR3 loop spans 11 amino acids. This receptor was identified in a human donor in good health (CMV status not recorded). Some clones in this sample may be carry-over from other donors' samples. The rearrangement links TRBV20-1 to TRBJ1-2, with 8 bases matching TRBD1. Sequences were derived from cultured PBMCs, sampled from culture after CMV antigen stimulation. CDR3 bases: TGCAGTGCGGGGACAGGCTATGGCTACACCTTC. As protein: CSAGTGYGYTF.